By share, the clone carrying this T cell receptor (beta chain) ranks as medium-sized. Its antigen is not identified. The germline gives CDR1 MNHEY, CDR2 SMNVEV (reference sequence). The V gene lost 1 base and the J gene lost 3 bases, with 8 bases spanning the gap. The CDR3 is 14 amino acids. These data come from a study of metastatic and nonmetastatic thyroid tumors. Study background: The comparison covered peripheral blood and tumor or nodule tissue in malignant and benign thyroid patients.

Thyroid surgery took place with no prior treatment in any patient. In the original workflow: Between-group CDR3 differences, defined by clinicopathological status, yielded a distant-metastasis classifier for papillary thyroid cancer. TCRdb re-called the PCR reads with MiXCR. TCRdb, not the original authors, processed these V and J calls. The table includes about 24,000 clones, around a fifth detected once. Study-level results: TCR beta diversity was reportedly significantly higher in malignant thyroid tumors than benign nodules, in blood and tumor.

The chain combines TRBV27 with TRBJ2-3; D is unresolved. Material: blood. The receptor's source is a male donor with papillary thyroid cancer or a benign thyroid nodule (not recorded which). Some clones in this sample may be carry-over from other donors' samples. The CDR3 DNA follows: TGTGCCAGCAGTTTATTAGCACCTACAGATACGCAGTATTTT. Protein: CASSLLAPTDTQYF.